This T cell receptor beta chain was obtained from a study of cytomegalovirus exposure and HLA in healthy donors. Findings of the study overall: Most CMV-associated TCR beta chains were later found to appear HLA-restricted. In a later analysis, several top co-occurrence clusters appeared linked to parvovirus B19, influenza, CMV and Epstein-Barr virus.

Vbeta (60) and Jbeta (13) primers were used in the PCR. Assay: immunoSEQ multiplex PCR; the TCRdb copy retains only in-frame clones and omits some. Among roughly 190,000 clones listed, around 86% were seen once. As regards this clone: What it binds is not known.

Per germline, CDR1 SGHDT and CDR2 YYEEEE. Trimming left V 2 bases short and J 5 bases short, with 16 bases between. The CDR3 sequence is 16 residues long. Sequencing input: PBMCs. The chain recombines TRBV5-6 with TRBJ2-2; D unclear. The sequence was obtained from a woman younger than 30 in good health and CMV-seronegative. Written as DNA, the CDR3 is TGTGCCAGCAGCTTTCCGTACATCCCGAGGACCGGGGAGCTGTTTTTT. Protein sequence: CASSFPYIPRTGELFF. Filled out from reference TRBV5-6 and TRBJ2-2, the complete variable domain reads DAGVTQSPTHLIKTRGQQVTLRCSPKSGHDTVSWYQQALGQGPQFIFQYYEEEERQRGNFPDRFSGHQFPNYSSELNVNALLLGDSALYLCASSFPYIPRTGELFFGEGSRLTVL.